This TCR beta chain was captured in a study of blood T cells in healthy people across ages. Donors were systemically healthy Caucasian individuals from Russia aged about 6 to 95 years. With respect to this clonotype: This may come from a read error, since a much larger clone is one base off.

Primed by a sample-barcoded 5' primer and a J-beta primer mix, a second PCR proceeded for 7 to 11 cycles. Each cDNA molecule received a tag from a template-switch adaptor that had 12 random nucleotides. Using its own MiXCR run on the 5' RACE reads, TCRdb lists one record per CDR3 protein. The sample includes some 1.8 million distinct CDR3 sequences, roughly two fifths of them seen just once. Germline CDR1 and CDR2: LGHNA and YSLEER. The CDR3 has 15 residues. After removal of 4 bases from V and 9 bases from J, the junction contained 9 bases not matched to a gene. The clonotype was recovered from a human donor in good health. Sequenced material: blood. The chain employs TRBV4-3 and TRBJ2-1; 10 bases map to TRBD2. CDR3 coding DNA: TGCGCCAGCAGCCGGGGACTAGCGAGGTCGGGTGAGCAGTTCTTC. Translating gives CASSRGLARSGEQFF.